This record concerns one T cell receptor beta chain sequence. The data stem from a study of blood T cell repertoires in COVID-19. Study information: In each case, the material was cDNA or gDNA derived from T cells, B-cell-depleted T cells, or PBMCs.

Assay: immunoSEQ multiplex PCR; the TCRdb copy retains only in-frame clones and omits some. The sample lists 200,000 to 250,000 clones, around 85% seen once, with approximately 5% in the top ten. With 1 base clipped from V and 7 bases from J, the junction kept 9 bases outside the gene matches. Germline V gene lookup returns CDR1 KGHSH and CDR2 LQKENI. The CDR3 has 17 residues. This chain connects TRBV18 to TRBJ2-2; 10 positions agree with TRBD2. Source material: peripheral blood. The TCR comes from a human donor in a cohort sampled during active COVID-19. CDR3 residues: CASSPLRLAGVIGELFF. CDR3 bases: TGTGCCAGCTCACCACTTAGGCTAGCGGGAGTCATCGGGGAGCTGTTTTTT.